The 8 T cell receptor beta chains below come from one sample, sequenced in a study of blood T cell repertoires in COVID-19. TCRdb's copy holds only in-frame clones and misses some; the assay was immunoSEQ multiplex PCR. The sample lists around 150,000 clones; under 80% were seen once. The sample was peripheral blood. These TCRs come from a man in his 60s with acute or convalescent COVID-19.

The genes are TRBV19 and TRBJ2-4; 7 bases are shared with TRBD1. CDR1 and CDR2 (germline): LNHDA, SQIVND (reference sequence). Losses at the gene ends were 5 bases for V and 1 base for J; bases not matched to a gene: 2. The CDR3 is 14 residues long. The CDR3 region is CASSGTEAKNIQYF. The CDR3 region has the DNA TGTGCCAGTAGTGGGACAGAGGCCAAAAACATTCAGTACTTC.

The DNA of the CDR3 is TGTGCCAGCAGTTTACCAGCGGGAAGGGGTAGGAATGAGCAGTTCTTC. The encoded protein is CASSLPAGRGRNEQFF. The J gene is TRBJ2-1, the V gene TRBV28; 7 bases fit TRBD2. Germline CDR1 reads MDHEN; CDR2 reads SYDVKM. J gave up 7 bases and V 2 bases, and 11 bases lay outside the gene matches. The length of the CDR3 is 16 residues.

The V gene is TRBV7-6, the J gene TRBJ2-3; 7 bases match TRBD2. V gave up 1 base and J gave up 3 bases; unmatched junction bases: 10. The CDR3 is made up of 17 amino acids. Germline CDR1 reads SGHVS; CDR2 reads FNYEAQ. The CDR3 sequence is CASSLGSREGRTDTQYF. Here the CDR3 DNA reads TGTGCCAGCAGCTTAGGTTCCAGGGAGGGCCGGACAGATACGCAGTATTTT.

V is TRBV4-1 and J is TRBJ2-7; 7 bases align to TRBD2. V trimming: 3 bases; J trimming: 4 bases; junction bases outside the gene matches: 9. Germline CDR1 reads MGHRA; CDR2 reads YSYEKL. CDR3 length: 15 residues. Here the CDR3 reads CASSQGGAGAYEQYF. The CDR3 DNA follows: TGCGCCAGCAGCCAGGGCGGCGCGGGAGCATACGAGCAGTACTTC.

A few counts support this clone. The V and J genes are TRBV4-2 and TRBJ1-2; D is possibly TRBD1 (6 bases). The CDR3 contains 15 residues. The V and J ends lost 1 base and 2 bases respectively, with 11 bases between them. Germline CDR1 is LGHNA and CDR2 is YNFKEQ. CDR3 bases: TGTGCCAGCAGCCAAGTTTCAGGGGTCAACTATGGCTACACCTTC. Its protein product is CASSQVSGVNYGYTF.

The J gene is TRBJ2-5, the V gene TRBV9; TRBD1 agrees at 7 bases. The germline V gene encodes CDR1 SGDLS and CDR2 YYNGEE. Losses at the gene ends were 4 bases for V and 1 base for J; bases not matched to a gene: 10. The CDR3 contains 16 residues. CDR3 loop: CASSSRATGPQETQYF. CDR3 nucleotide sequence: TGTGCCAGCAGCTCGAGAGCGACAGGGCCCCAAGAGACCCAGTACTTC. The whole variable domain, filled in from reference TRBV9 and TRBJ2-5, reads DSGVTQTPKHLITATGQRVTLRCSPRSGDLSVYWYQQSLDQGLQFLIQYYNGEERAKGNILERFSAQQFPDLHSELNLSSLELGDSALYFCASSSRATGPQETQYFGPGTRLLVL.

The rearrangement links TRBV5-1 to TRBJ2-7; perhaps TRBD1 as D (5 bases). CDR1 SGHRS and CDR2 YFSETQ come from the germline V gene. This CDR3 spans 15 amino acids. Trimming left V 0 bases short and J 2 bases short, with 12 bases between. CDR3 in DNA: TGCGCCAGCAGCTTGGAGGTTACAGGACCCTACGAGCAGTACTTC. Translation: CASSLEVTGPYEQYF. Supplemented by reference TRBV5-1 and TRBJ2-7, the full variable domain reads KAGVTQTPRYLIKTRGQQVTLSCSPISGHRSVSWYQQTPGQGLQFLFEYFSETQRNKGNFPGRFSGRQFSNSRSEMNVSTLELGDSALYLCASSLEVTGPYEQYFGPGTRLTVT.

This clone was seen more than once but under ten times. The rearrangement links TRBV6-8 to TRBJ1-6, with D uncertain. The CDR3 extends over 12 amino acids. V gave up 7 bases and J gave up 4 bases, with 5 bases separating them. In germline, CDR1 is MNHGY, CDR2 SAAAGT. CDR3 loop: CASNGYNSPLHF. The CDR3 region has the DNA TGTGCCAGCAACGGGTATAATTCACCCCTCCACTTT.